The TCR beta chain under discussion was sequenced for a study of T cell responses to AZD1222 COVID-19 vaccine. Study results and caveats: White British donors predominated, females outnumbered males, and clonal diversity was possibly underestimated. After the peak T cell response, and only then, were repertoires sampled.

Sequencing used immunoSEQ multiplex PCR; TCRdb keeps in-frame clones, though not all of them. The table lists about 78,000 clones, over 75% of them singletons. Notes on this clone: Its antigen remains unidentified.

The CDR3 contains 22 residues. Germline trimming cut 0 bases from V and 2 bases from J; bases unmatched to any gene: 13. CDR1 and CDR2 from the germline V gene are MRHNA and SNTAGT. This rearrangement joins TRBV6-4 to TRBJ2-4, with 16 nucleotides matching TRBD2. Sequencing used peripheral blood, obtained on day 0 of MenACWY control vaccination. The source is an adult in good health. This chain's CDR3 is CASSDSRIGTSGGAGTKNIQYF. CDR3 nucleotides: TGTGCCAGCAGTGACTCTAGGATCGGGACTAGCGGGGGGGCCGGGACCAAAAACATTCAGTACTTC.